This T cell receptor (beta chain) was found in a study of PD-1 blockade in classical Hodgkin lymphoma. Time point specified: newly diagnosed, previously untreated cHL patient sample. The CDR3 spans 13 residues. The V gene lost 7 bases and the J gene lost 3 bases, with 12 bases spanning the gap. Germline V gives CDR1 LNHDA, CDR2 SQIVND (reference sequence). Measured with immunoSEQ multiplex PCR; TCRdb has only the in-frame clones, and not every one. The table shows over 60,000 clones, with over 90% occurring only once. The chain recombines TRBV19 with TRBJ1-2, with a possible D match to TRBD1 (6 bases). Material for sequencing was peripheral blood mononuclear cells (PBMCs). The clonotype comes from a human donor with classical Hodgkin lymphoma. The CDR3 sequence is CASMGDTYYGYTF. The CDR3 DNA reads as TGTGCCAGTATGGGGGACACTTACTATGGCTACACCTTC.